One and the same sample provided the 3 T cell receptor beta chains below, sequenced in a study of OX40 agonist ivuxolimab in advanced cancers. Profiled with immunoSEQ multiplex PCR; TCRdb holds only in-frame clones, not every one. Found here are about 76,000 clones, 89% of them singletons; the top ten hold 0.15% to 0.2%. The source was CD4+ or CD8+ T cells sorted from blood, collected in a trial of the OX40 agonist ivuxolimab. Receptors were obtained from an adult with an advanced solid tumor such as melanoma, head and neck, liver or kidney cancer.

This clone was seen only once. The chain carries TRBV28 and TRBJ2-7, with a weak D call TRBD2 (5 bases). The CDR3 extends over 14 amino acids. Per germline, CDR1 MDHEN and CDR2 SYDVKM. The germline V and J ends were trimmed by 4 bases and 4 bases, with 14 bases remaining between them. CDR3 nucleotide sequence: TGTGCCAGCAGTTCTATCGGGATGGGTTACGAGCAGTACGTC. Its translation: CASSSIGMGYEQYV.

The chain joins TRBV23-1 to TRBJ2-7; D not certain. TRBV23-1 has ORF status, its function being uncertain. This CDR3 has 11 residues. The ends were cut back, 2 bases at V and 7 bases at J, with 6 bases in the middle. CDR3 in amino acids: CASSQGWEQYV. The DNA of the CDR3 is TGCGCCAGCAGTCAAGGGTGGGAGCAGTACGTC.

This chain uses TRBV7-9 with TRBJ2-1; D call uncertain. CDR1 is SEHNR and CDR2 is FQNEAQ in the germline V gene (reference sequence). The CDR3 consists of 14 residues. Deletions cut 1 base from V and 11 bases from J, with 15 bases between. The CDR3 protein is CASSLDLITRQQFF. As DNA, the CDR3 is TGTGCCAGCAGCTTAGATTTGATAACGCGACAGCAGTTCTTC.